Below, 4 T cell receptor beta chains from the same sample are listed, as sequenced in a study of T cell responses to AZD1222 COVID-19 vaccine. Some clones are missing from TCRdb's copy, which holds only in-frame ones; the method was immunoSEQ multiplex PCR. This sample has roughly 150,000 clones, with around 93% found just once. The sample was peripheral blood, taken on day 0 of AZD1222 vaccination. The receptors were sampled from an adult in good health.

V and J are TRBV4-3 and TRBJ1-1; D not resolved. Germline V gives CDR1 LGHNA, CDR2 YSLEER. The CDR3 spans 17 residues. V dropped 1 base and J dropped 4 bases, with 19 bases sitting between them. CDR3 sequence (DNA): TGCGCCAGCAGCCAAGGAGGCTACCCTGATAGAGGCACTGAAGCTTTCTTT. This codes for CASSQGGYPDRGTEAFF.

The genes are TRBV9 and TRBJ1-3; D remains unclear. The CDR3 consists of 17 residues. Germline loops: CDR1 SGDLS, CDR2 YYNGEE. V was trimmed by 2 bases and J by 0 bases, leaving 15 bases between them. The CDR3 DNA reads as TGTGCCAGCAGCGTCACCCCACAGAGGTCCTCTGGAAACACCATATATTTT. It codes for CASSVTPQRSSGNTIYF.

The chain couples TRBV13 to TRBJ1-2; 7 bases agree with TRBD1. CDR1 and CDR2 from the germline V gene are PRHDT and FYEKMQ (reference sequence). Unmatched junction bases numbered 7, after V lost 2 bases and J lost 4 bases. CDR3 length equals 15 residues. The CDR3 DNA reads TGTGCCAGCAGCTTACTAACCGACAGGGTCTATGGCTACACCTTC. Translated: CASSLLTDRVYGYTF.

J is TRBJ1-5 and V is TRBV7-2; D is unresolved. Germline CDR1 SGHTA, CDR2 FQGNSA. Trimming took off 2 bases at V and 7 bases at J, with 9 bases between the two ends. CDR3 length: 13 amino acids. The CDR3: CASSLTAGQPQHF. DNA for the CDR3: TGTGCCAGCAGCTTAACGGCAGGCCAGCCCCAGCATTTT. Full variable domain (outside the CDR3, taken from reference TRBV7-2 and TRBJ1-5): GAGVSQSPSNKVTEKGKDVELRCDPISGHTALYWYRQSLGQGLEFLIYFQGNSAPDKSGLPSDRFSAERTGGSVSTLTIQRTQQEDSAVYLCASSLTAGQPQHFGDGTRLSIL.